These 17 T cell receptor beta chains were all obtained from the same sample, sequenced in a study of breast tumors, draining lymph nodes, adjacent tissues. TCRdb re-called the multiplex PCR reads with MiXCR, one entry per CDR3 protein. The sample shows 85,000 to 120,000 distinct CDR3 sequences, under 40% of them seen only once. The lymph nodes were axillary draining lymph nodes from breast cancer patients. Sequenced sample: axillary lymph node tissue. These TCRs come from a female donor with breast cancer. Some clones in this sample may be carry-over from other donors' samples.

This clonotype was recorded many times. The chain is built from TRBV6-4 and TRBJ2-1; either TRBD1 or TRBD2 may fit D (5 bases each). Germline V gene data show CDR1 as MRHNA and CDR2 as SNTAGT. V was pared by 2 bases and J by 1 base, with 9 bases between. The CDR3 is 15 amino acids. The CDR3 DNA sequence: TGTGCCAGCAGTGACGGGGACGGGTCCTACAATGAGCAGTTCTTC. Protein product: CASSDGDGSYNEQFF.

This clonotype was seen many times. The V call is TRBV6-6, the J call TRBJ2-2; the D is unclear. The CDR3 extends over 13 amino acids. With 2 bases removed from V and 7 bases from J, the gap between germline ends came to 8 bases. CDR1 MNHNY and CDR2 SVGAGI come from the germline V gene (reference sequence). In DNA form, the CDR3 reads TGTGCCAGCAGTTACGGGATTAACGGGGAGCTGTTTTTT. Its protein product is CASSYGINGELFF.

This clonotype was seen ten or more times. J is TRBJ2-1 and V is TRBV19; the D call may be TRBD1 or TRBD2 (5 bases each). The V and J ends lost 6 bases and 8 bases respectively, with 14 bases between them. The germline V gene encodes CDR1 LNHDA and CDR2 SQIVND (reference sequence). The CDR3 spans 13 residues. The CDR3 here is CASSRDPGDEQFF. The CDR3 bases are TGTGCCAGTAGCCGGGACCCCGGGGATGAGCAGTTCTTC.

This clonotype was picked up many times. The chain combines TRBV27 with TRBJ1-5, with TRBD1 as a possible D gene (5 bases). V was clipped by 6 bases and J by 5 bases, with 14 bases between them. Germline values: CDR1 MNHEY, CDR2 SMNVEV (reference sequence). The CDR3 length is 14 residues. CDR3 loop: CASRRAGQDQPQHF. CDR3 in DNA: TGTGCCAGCAGGCGGGCAGGGCAGGATCAGCCCCAGCATTTT.

This clonotype was seen once. This rearrangement joins TRBV2 to TRBJ2-3, with 13 bases identical to TRBD2. This CDR3 has 17 amino acids. The V gene's germline CDR1 is SNHLY and CDR2 FYNNEI. V trimming: 6 bases; J trimming: 1 base; junction bases outside the gene matches: 7. The CDR3 sequence is CASRLAGGFSRTDTQYF. The DNA for the CDR3 is TGTGCCAGCAGACTAGCGGGGGGGTTCTCCCGCACAGATACGCAGTATTTT.

This clonotype was seen at least ten times. The genes are TRBV2 and TRBJ2-2; D is possibly TRBD1 (6 bases). CDR1 and CDR2 (germline): SNHLY, FYNNEI. CDR3 length: 15 residues. V was clipped by 10 bases and J by 2 bases, with 17 bases between them. The CDR3 nucleotides read TGTGCCACCGGACAGCTAAGCACTAACACCGGGGAGCTGTTTTTT. It specifies CATGQLSTNTGELFF.

This clonotype was observed many times. The J gene is TRBJ2-5, the V gene TRBV10-2; TRBD2 matches 16 bases. V was pared by 4 bases and J by 0 bases, with 5 bases of the junction left unmatched. This CDR3 region has 18 residues. Germline lookup yields CDR1 WSHSY and CDR2 SAAADI. Here the CDR3 reads CASSGGLAGGLHQETQYF. CDR3 bases: TGCGCCAGCAGTGGGGGACTAGCGGGAGGGCTACACCAAGAGACCCAGTACTTC.

This clonotype appeared many times. CDR3 coding DNA: TGTGCCACCGAGAGCGGGGGAGCGCAAGAGACCCAGTACTTC. Translated: CATESGGAQETQYF. The J gene is TRBJ2-5, the V gene TRBV6-1; 8 positions match TRBD2. The germline V gene encodes CDR1 MNHNS and CDR2 SASEGT. V lost 10 bases and J lost 2; bases outside the gene matches: 9. This CDR3 has 14 residues.

This clonotype occurred many times. The rearrangement uses TRBV20-1 and TRBJ2-1; 8 bases align to TRBD1. With 3 bases clipped from V and 0 bases from J, the junction kept 4 bases outside the gene matches. Germline CDR1 and CDR2: DFQATT and SNEGSKA (reference sequence). The CDR3 loop spans 15 amino acids. The CDR3 region has the DNA TGCAGTGCTAGCGGGACAGGCAGCTCCTACAATGAGCAGTTCTTC. Its protein product is CSASGTGSSYNEQFF.

This clonotype was found many times. The chain carries TRBV6-6 and TRBJ2-7, with D hard to call. V dropped 5 bases and J dropped 0 bases, with 17 bases sitting between them. Looked up from germline, CDR1 is MNHNY and CDR2 is SVGAGI (reference sequence). This CDR3 is 16 amino acids long. The CDR3, as DNA: TGTGCCAGCAGTCACGGCATCGCCAGCATCTCCTACGAGCAGTACTTC. Encoded protein: CASSHGIASISYEQYF.

V gene TRBV7-3 combines with J gene TRBJ2-1; 7 nucleotides match TRBD1. CDR3 length equals 16 residues. J was trimmed by 6 bases and V by 6 bases; bases with no gene match: 14. Germline assignment: CDR1 SGHTA and CDR2 FQGTGA. CDR3 in DNA: TGTGCCAGCAGTTTACCCCCCCGAGACAGGGCCAATGAGCAGTTCTTC. Its translation: CASSLPPRDRANEQFF.

This clonotype was found many times. The chain uses TRBV9 and TRBJ2-7; possibly TRBD2 for D (6 bases). V lost 1 base to trimming and J lost 2 bases, with 10 bases between them. The CDR3 is 14 amino acids. CDR1 SGDLS and CDR2 YYNGEE come from the germline V gene. The CDR3 loop is CASSVSGTPYEQYF. DNA of the CDR3: TGTGCCAGCAGCGTATCAGGGACTCCCTACGAGCAGTACTTC.

The V call is TRBV20-1, the J call TRBJ1-1, with a weak D call TRBD1 (5 bases). CDR1 and CDR2 from the germline V gene are DFQATT and SNEGSKA (reference sequence). Trimming stripped 6 bases from V and 1 base from J, with 12 bases between. The CDR3 sequence is 13 residues long. The CDR3, as DNA: TGCAGTGCCAATCGGGGGACGAACACTGAAGCTTTCTTT. This translates into CSANRGTNTEAFF.

This clonotype was observed a handful of times. The rearrangement uses TRBV6-5 and TRBJ1-1; TRBD1 agrees at 7 bases. J gave up 11 bases and V 6 bases, and 15 bases lay outside the gene matches. CDR1 and CDR2 (germline): MNHEY, SVGAGI. The CDR3 covers 14 residues. This chain's CDR3 is CASRSLRQGRRAFF. In DNA, the CDR3 is TGTGCCAGCAGGTCTCTAAGACAGGGTCGTAGGGCTTTCTTT.

This clonotype was counted many times. The rearrangement joins TRBV11-2 to TRBJ2-3; D call uncertain. The CDR3 totals 11 residues. V gave up 5 bases and J gave up 2 bases, with 2 bases separating them. The germline gives CDR1 SGHAT, CDR2 FQNNGV. The chain's CDR3 is CASSHTDTQYF. The CDR3 bases are TGTGCCAGCAGCCACACAGATACGCAGTATTTT.

This clonotype was counted many times. This chain joins TRBV5-6 and TRBJ2-1; 12 positions match TRBD2. From germline, CDR1 is SGHDT and CDR2 YYEEEE. V was pared by 4 bases and J by 9 bases, with 11 bases of the junction left unmatched. The CDR3 has 16 amino acids. For the CDR3, the DNA is TGTGCCAGCAGCCGGGTCTTGGGACTAGCGGGTGGTGAGCAGTTCTTC. Translated, it gives CASSRVLGLAGGEQFF.

This chain links TRBV20-1 with TRBJ2-7; D is unclear. The CDR3 spans 13 residues. Germline V gene data show CDR1 as DFQATT and CDR2 as SNEGSKA (reference sequence). Trimming shortened V by 3 bases and J by 5 bases, and 14 bases separated the two germline ends. The DNA for the CDR3 is TGCAGTGCTAGCGAGGAGAGATGCGACGAGCAGTACTTC. As protein: CSASEERCDEQYF.